The rows below give T cell receptor beta chains drawn from one sample of a study of regulatory T cells in long-lasting Graves disease. TCRdb re-called the multiplex PCR reads with MiXCR, one entry per CDR3 protein. Here the sample spans approximately 400,000 distinct CDR3 sequences, about 15% being singletons. The same data also went into a second study, on T cells in Graves' hyperthyroidism and ophthalmopathy.

The sample was peripheral blood mononuclear cells (PBMCs), taken at new diagnosis, from a patient treated with antithyroid drugs. These receptor sequences come from a woman between 40 and 55 years old with Graves disease. The CDR3 runs from the conserved cysteine through the conserved F or W. D genes are given only for firm matches. Not all rows give a size; the values are once, few, many and, for expanded clones, a class.

d_gene	abundance	v_gene	j_gene	CDR3nt	CDR3aa
TRBD2	many	TRBV28	TRBJ2-5	TGTGCCAGCAGTCCCGGACTAGCGGGAGTGCGGGAGACCCAGTACTTC	CASSPGLAGVRETQYF
-	many	TRBV11-2	TRBJ2-2	TGTGCCAGCAGCAAAAATTCCCCCGGGGAGCTGTTTTTT	CASSKNSPGELFF
-	few	TRBV19	TRBJ1-4	TGTGCCAGTAGTGATGGCTCTTCTAATGAAAAACTGTTTTTT	CASSDGSSNEKLFF
TRBD2	-	TRBV6-2/TRBV6-3	TRBJ2-1	TGTGCCAGCAGTTACCCGACTAGCGGGGGCGTCAATGAGCAGTTCTTC	CASSYPTSGGVNEQFF
-	many	TRBV6-1	TRBJ1-3	TGTGCCAGCAGTGAATATTGGGGGCTGGGGGGAAACACCATATATTTT	CASSEYWGLGGNTIYF
TRBD1	-	TRBV6-1	TRBJ1-5	TGTGCCAGCAGGCTACAGGGGGCATCGCAGCCCCAGCATTTT	CASRLQGASQPQHF
TRBD1	many	TRBV12-3/TRBV12-4	TRBJ1-4	TGTGCCAGCACCAGGGGGGGAAATGAAAAACTGTTTTTT	CASTRGGNEKLFF
-	many	TRBV24-1	TRBJ2-3	TGTGCCACCAGTGATTCATACAGGGCTGTAGACACAGATACGCAGTATTTT	CATSDSYRAVDTDTQYF
TRBD2	many	TRBV3-1	TRBJ2-1	TGTGCCAGCAGCCAAGACCTAGCGGATTACAATGAGCAGTTCTTC	CASSQDLADYNEQFF
-	many	TRBV27	TRBJ2-7	TGTGCCAGCAGTTTATCGTCCGGGCAGCAGTACTTC	CASSLSSGQQYF
-	-	TRBV25-1	TRBJ2-7	TGTGCCACCCAAGATGGAACCTACGAGCAGTACTTC	CATQDGTYEQYF
TRBD2	many	TRBV30	TRBJ2-7	TGTGCCTGGAGTGTCCTAGCGGGAGGCTACGAGCAGTACTTC	CAWSVLAGGYEQYF
TRBD1	many	TRBV5-4	TRBJ2-1	TGTGCCAGCAGCCAGGACAGGGGAACCCACAATGAGCAGTTCTTC	CASSQDRGTHNEQFF
TRBD2	few	TRBV14	TRBJ2-7	TGTGCCAGCAGCCAATTCCCCAAGACTAGCGGGACAGCCGAGCAGTACTTC	CASSQFPKTSGTAEQYF
TRBD2	many	TRBV6-2/TRBV6-3	TRBJ2-3	TGTGCCAGCAGTTACTTAGCGGGAAGCACCGGAGACACGCAGTATTTT	CASSYLAGSTGDTQYF
TRBD1	-	TRBV7-2	TRBJ1-2	TGTGCCAGCAGCGCCGGACAGGGCGTCGACGGCTACACCTTC	CASSAGQGVDGYTF
-	many	TRBV28	TRBJ2-5	TGTGCCAGCAAACAGGGTGGGGAGGAGACCCAGTACTTC	CASKQGGEETQYF
-	many	TRBV2	TRBJ2-7	TGTGCCAGCAGTGAGTCCTATTGGGAGCAGTACTTC	CASSESYWEQYF
-	few	TRBV6-2/TRBV6-3	TRBJ2-3	TGTGCCAGCAGTTACGGAGCCGAGGGGAGGTCTAGCACAGATACGCAGTATTTT	CASSYGAEGRSSTDTQYF
-	few	TRBV12-3/TRBV12-4	TRBJ1-5	TGTGCCAGCAAAGCGGACAGCCCTTTGGGCAATCAGCCCCAGCATTTT	CASKADSPLGNQPQHF
TRBD2	many	TRBV2	TRBJ2-7	TGTGCCAGCAGTGAACAGCGGACTAGCTACGAGCAGTACTTC	CASSEQRTSYEQYF
-	many	TRBV2	TRBJ1-6	TGTGCCAGCAGGACAGAGGCGGACTCACCCCTCCACTTT	CASRTEADSPLHF
-	-	TRBV4-1	TRBJ1-5	TGCGCCAGCACCCCATCCCCGAGTGGACTTGGAGGCAATCAGCCCCAGCATTTT	CASTPSPSGLGGNQPQHF
TRBD2	-	TRBV24-1	TRBJ2-1	TGTGCCACCAGTGGCAGCGGGAGGAGCTCCTACAATGAGCAGTTCTTC	CATSGSGRSSYNEQFF
TRBD2	-	TRBV9	TRBJ2-1	TGTGCCAGCAGCGGGGGGGGAGGGAGATACAATGAGCAGTTCTTC	CASSGGGGRYNEQFF
-	-	TRBV5-6	TRBJ2-7	TGTGCCAGCAGCTTTGGGCCGGGGGCTGATGAGCAGTACTTC	CASSFGPGADEQYF
TRBD1	few	TRBV9	TRBJ1-3	TGTGCCAGCAGCCCCCGACAGGGGGCCGGAAACACCATATATTTT	CASSPRQGAGNTIYF
-	many	TRBV11-3	TRBJ2-1	TGTGCCAGCAGCACGCGCAGGGGCAGTTTGTTATTTAATGAGCAGTTCTTC	CASSTRRGSLLFNEQFF
-	many	TRBV19	TRBJ2-2	TGTGCCAGTAGAAGCCTAGCAGACACCGGGGAGCTGTTTTTT	CASRSLADTGELFF
-	many	TRBV7-9	TRBJ2-7	TGTGCCAGCAGCTTGAGCGGATTCGGGGTCGAGCAGTACTTC	CASSLSGFGVEQYF
-	many	TRBV11-3	TRBJ2-3	TGTGCCAGCAGCTACCCGGGAAGAGATCTTGATGGGGCAGATACGCAGTATTTT	CASSYPGRDLDGADTQYF